This T cell receptor beta chain emerged from a study of tissue T cells after allogeneic stem cell transplantation. Time point described: mouse harvest day 14 after allogeneic transplant. The graft held 10^6 splenic CD5+ T cells and 10^7 T-cell-depleted bone marrow cells. Per the germline V gene, CDR1 is FNHDT and CDR2 is SITEND (reference sequence). V was cut by 5 bases and J by 4 bases, with 7 bases left in between. The CDR3 sequence is 11 residues long. Method: immunoSEQ multiplex PCR; TCRdb's copy keeps in-frame clones and lacks some. Of approximately 9,000 clones listed, roughly 34% are singletons. Of note for this clone: Its target is not known. Mouse germline and gene names are used. The CDR3 is cut off 1 residue early in the read; its end comes from the germline J gene.

Study-wide points: Some tissue clones might be persisting host cells; their alloreactivity or antigen specificity was not determined.

The sequence was collected from a female BALB/c mouse given C57BL/6 T cells with graft-versus-host disease after an allogeneic hematopoietic cell transplant. The sequencing sample was made of skin. This rearrangement joins TRBV19 to TRBJ2-7; D not certain. CDR3 DNA (partial): TGTGCCAGCAGAAAACAATATGAACAGTAC. Its protein product is CASRKQYEQY. The whole CDR3 is CASRKQYEQYF.